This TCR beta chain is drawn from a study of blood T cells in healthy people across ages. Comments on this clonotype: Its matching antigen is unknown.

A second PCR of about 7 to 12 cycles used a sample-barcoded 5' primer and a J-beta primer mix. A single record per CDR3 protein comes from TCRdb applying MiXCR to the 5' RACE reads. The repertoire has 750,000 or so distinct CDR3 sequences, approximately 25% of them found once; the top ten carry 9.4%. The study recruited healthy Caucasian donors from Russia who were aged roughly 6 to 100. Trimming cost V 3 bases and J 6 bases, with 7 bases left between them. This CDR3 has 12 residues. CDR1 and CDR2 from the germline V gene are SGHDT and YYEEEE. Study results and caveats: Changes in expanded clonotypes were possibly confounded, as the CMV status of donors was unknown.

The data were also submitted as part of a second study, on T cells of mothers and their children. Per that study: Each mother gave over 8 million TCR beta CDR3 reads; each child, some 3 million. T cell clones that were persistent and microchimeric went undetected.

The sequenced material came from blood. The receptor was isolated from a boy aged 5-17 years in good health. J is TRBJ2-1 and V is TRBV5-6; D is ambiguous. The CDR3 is CASSSTINEQFF. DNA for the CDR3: TGTGCCAGCAGCTCGACAATCAATGAGCAGTTCTTC. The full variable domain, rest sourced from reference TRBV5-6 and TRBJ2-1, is DAGVTQSPTHLIKTRGQQVTLRCSPKSGHDTVSWYQQALGQGPQFIFQYYEEEERQRGNFPDRFSGHQFPNYSSELNVNALLLGDSALYLCASSSTINEQFFGPGTRLTVL.